The 22 T cell receptor beta chains listed next were all sequenced from one sample in a study of shared clonotypes between healthy human individuals. The naive CD8 population came from CD45RO-negative cells selected for CCR7, without terminally differentiated effector memory CD45RA+ cells. Sequencing was performed with immunoSEQ multiplex PCR; in TCRdb, only in-frame clones are kept and a portion is missing. Found here are about 600,000 clones, about 95% of them singletons; the top ten hold 0.09% to 0.13%. Source material: naive CD8+ T cells sorted from blood. These receptors all come from a woman in her twenties or thirties in good health.

The rearrangement links TRBV28 to TRBJ1-5; perhaps TRBD1 as D (5 bases). CDR3 length equals 15 residues. The germline V and J ends were trimmed by 3 bases and 0 bases, with 9 bases remaining between them. CDR1 and CDR2 (germline): MDHEN, SYDVKM. The CDR3: CASSLGLNSNQPQHF. In DNA, the CDR3 is TGTGCCAGCAGTTTGGGACTTAATAGCAATCAGCCCCAGCATTTT.

Points on this clone: The germline gene is not matched at one end of the junction; a read error may be the cause. This chain joins TRBV27 and TRBJ2-7; 9 bases line up with TRBD2. The CDR3 has 14 amino acids. Looked up from germline, CDR1 is MNHEY and CDR2 is SMNVEV (reference sequence). The CDR3 sequence is CASGLAGASYEQYF. Written as DNA, the CDR3 is TGTGCCAGCGGTTTAGCGGGAGCCTCCTACGAGCAGTACTTC.

V and J are TRBV11-2 and TRBJ2-3, with unresolved D. Trimming removed 2 bases from V and 2 bases from J, with 5 bases in between. CDR3 length: 13 residues. CDR1 is SGHAT, CDR2 FQNNGV, per germline. CDR3 nucleotides: TGTGCCAGCAGCTTACTTCTCACAGATACGCAGTATTTT. Translation gives CASSLLLTDTQYF.

The rearrangement links TRBV19 to TRBJ2-1, with 9 bases matching TRBD2. Germline trimming cut 4 bases from V and 0 bases from J; bases unmatched to any gene: 10. From germline, CDR1 is LNHDA and CDR2 SQIVND (reference sequence). This CDR3 is 18 amino acids long. The CDR3 coding sequence is TGTGCCAGTAGTAGTAGCGGGAGCATCTCAAGCTCCTACAATGAGCAGTTCTTC. Amino acid sequence: CASSSSGSISSSYNEQFF.

The V and J genes are TRBV4-1 and TRBJ2-7, with TRBD2 matching over 9 bases. CDR1 MGHRA and CDR2 YSYEKL come from the germline V gene. V trimming: 4 bases; J trimming: 5 bases; junction bases outside the gene matches: 12. CDR3 length: 16 amino acids. The CDR3 reads CASSPGGAGGFDEQYF. Written as DNA, the CDR3 is TGCGCCAGCAGCCCGGGGGGAGCGGGAGGTTTTGACGAGCAGTACTTC.

The chain uses TRBV9 and TRBJ2-5; TRBD2 matches at 8 bases. J lost 5 bases, V lost 0 bases, and 6 bases had no gene match. CDR1 is SGDLS, CDR2 YYNGEE, per germline. The CDR3 runs to 15 residues. The CDR3 is CASSVVGGRLETQYF. The CDR3 DNA sequence: TGTGCCAGCAGCGTAGTTGGCGGGAGGTTGGAGACCCAGTACTTC.

The chain employs TRBV7-9 and TRBJ2-7; TRBD2 matches at 11 bases. Germline V gene lookup returns CDR1 SEHNR and CDR2 FQNEAQ (reference sequence). The CDR3 has 15 residues. The trim removed 2 bases at V and 6 bases at J, leaving 6 bases unmatched. The CDR3 protein is CASSLTSGSSGEQYF. CDR3 DNA: TGTGCCAGCAGCTTAACTAGCGGGAGTTCAGGCGAGCAGTACTTC.

This clone was counted once. This chain joins TRBV2 and TRBJ2-1; 8 nucleotides agree with TRBD1. Germline CDR1 reads SNHLY; CDR2 reads FYNNEI. The CDR3 spans 13 residues. J was trimmed by 0 bases and V by 10 bases; bases with no gene match: 2. The CDR3: CAKTGGSYNEQFF. The DNA for the CDR3 is TGTGCCAAAACAGGGGGCTCCTACAATGAGCAGTTCTTC.

In this sample, this clone turned up once. The chain links TRBV5-4 to TRBJ2-7, with a tentative D call TRBD1 (5 bases). V lost 4 bases to trimming and J lost 2 bases, with 10 bases between them. CDR3 length: 13 amino acids. Germline V CDR1 and CDR2: SGHNT, YYREEE (reference sequence). CDR3 residues: CASSTGHPYEQYF. CDR3 DNA sequence: TGTGCCAGCAGCACTGGACATCCCTACGAGCAGTACTTC.

This chain joins TRBV28 and TRBJ2-1, with a possible D match to TRBD2 (5 bases). V dropped 5 bases and J dropped 9 bases, with 17 bases sitting between them. The CDR3 is 14 amino acids. Looked up from germline, CDR1 is MDHEN and CDR2 is SYDVKM. As DNA, the CDR3 is TGTGCCAGCAGTCCCCTGACGGGGAGAGGTGAGCAGTTCTTC. Protein: CASSPLTGRGEQFF.

V and J are TRBV13 and TRBJ2-7; no clear D gene. Germline CDR1 and CDR2: PRHDT and FYEKMQ (reference sequence). The CDR3 sequence is 14 residues long. V lost 4 bases to trimming and J lost 2 bases, with 12 bases between them. The CDR3 is CASSSRYVPYEQYF. CDR3 nucleotide sequence: TGTGCCAGCAGCTCACGGTACGTTCCCTACGAGCAGTACTTC.

DNA of the CDR3: TGTGCCAGCAGCTATTCAGGGGGGGAGGGTGGCTACACCTTC. Its translation is CASSYSGGEGGYTF. The chain carries TRBV11-2 and TRBJ1-2; 7 bases are shared with TRBD1. V lost 4 bases and J lost 7; bases outside the gene matches: 9. This CDR3 comprises 14 residues. Germline V CDR1 and CDR2: SGHAT, FQNNGV.

The chain joins TRBV5-1 to TRBJ2-7; 8 bases fit TRBD1. This CDR3 comprises 15 residues. V was pared by 4 bases and J by 3 bases, with 9 bases of the junction left unmatched. From germline, CDR1 is SGHRS and CDR2 YFSETQ. As DNA, the CDR3 is TGCGCCAGCAGCCCAGGACAGGGAGAAGGCTACGAGCAGTACTTC. Translating it yields CASSPGQGEGYEQYF.

The chain recombines TRBV6-5 with TRBJ2-5, with TRBD2 matching over 8 bases. The CDR3 totals 15 residues. Germline assignment: CDR1 MNHEY and CDR2 SVGAGI. V lost 5 bases, J lost 5 bases, and 10 bases stayed unmatched. CDR3 bases: TGTGCCAGCAGTCCGTCGGGACTAGTTTTGGAGACCCAGTACTTC. It translates to CASSPSGLVLETQYF.

This sequence joins TRBV6-4 and TRBJ2-1, with TRBD2 matching over 11 bases. The germline CDR1 and CDR2 sequences are MRHNA and SNTAGT. The junction had 4 bases not matched to a gene; V was cut back by 9 bases and J by 0 bases. The CDR3 is made up of 15 amino acids. CDR3 sequence: CASASGRSSYNEQFF. The CDR3 coding sequence is TGTGCCAGTGCTAGCGGGAGGAGCTCCTACAATGAGCAGTTCTTC.

The chain combines TRBV19 with TRBJ2-3, with D possibly being TRBD1 (6 bases). Trimming took 4 bases from V and 0 from J, leaving 17 bases between them. This CDR3 spans 17 amino acids. Germline V lookup: CDR1 LNHDA, CDR2 SQIVND (reference sequence). CDR3 coding DNA: TGTGCCAGTAGTACGCCTGACAGGAGCCTTAGCACAGATACGCAGTATTTT. The encoded protein is CASSTPDRSLSTDTQYF. Together with reference TRBV19 and TRBJ2-3, the CDR3 gives the full variable domain: DGGITQSPKYLFRKEGQNVTLSCEQNLNHDAMYWYRQDPGQGLRLIYYSQIVNDFQKGDIAEGYSVSREKKESFPLTVTSAQKNPTAFYLCASSTPDRSLSTDTQYFGPGTRLTVL.

V gene TRBV28 combines with J gene TRBJ2-2; TRBD1 matches 7 bases. With V trimmed by 5 bases and J by 5 bases, 8 bases remained unmatched. Germline V gene lookup returns CDR1 MDHEN and CDR2 SYDVKM. The CDR3 is 15 amino acids. The CDR3 region has the DNA TGTGCCAGCAGTCCCGGGGACAGAGAAACCGGGGAGCTGTTTTTT. Protein product: CASSPGDRETGELFF.

The chain couples TRBV4-1 to TRBJ2-5, with 10 positions matching TRBD2. V was pared by 2 bases and J by 4 bases, with 7 bases of the junction left unmatched. Per the germline V gene, CDR1 is MGHRA and CDR2 is YSYEKL. This CDR3 has 16 amino acids. CDR3 sequence (DNA): TGCGCCAGCAGCCAACGAGCGGGAGGGGGTAGAGAGACCCAGTACTTC. The encoded protein is CASSQRAGGGRETQYF.

This chain uses TRBV28 with TRBJ2-1; 13 bases match TRBD2. The germline CDR1 and CDR2 sequences are MDHEN and SYDVKM. Trimming cost V 4 bases and J 12 bases; bases outside gene matches: 6. CDR3 length: 14 amino acids. The CDR3 DNA sequence: TGTGCCAGCAGTTGGACTAGCGGGAGCTTGGGGCAGTTCTTC. Its translation is CASSWTSGSLGQFF.

The chain combines TRBV27 with TRBJ2-1; TRBD2 matches at 13 bases. This CDR3 spans 18 amino acids. Germline V gives CDR1 MNHEY, CDR2 SMNVEV (reference sequence). V shed 5 bases and J 5 bases; nucleotides not matched to a gene: 12. Written as DNA, the CDR3 is TGTGCCAGCAGTCCGAGGACTAGCGGGAGTAACATCCACAATGAGCAGTTCTTC. Translation gives CASSPRTSGSNIHNEQFF.

V and J are TRBV29-1 and TRBJ1-3; D call uncertain. The V gene's germline CDR1 is SQVTM and CDR2 ANQGSEA. The V end was cut by 6 bases, the J end by 0 bases, with 15 bases between. This CDR3 region has 15 residues. The CDR3 nucleotides read TGCAGCGTGGCGACGGGTAGCGGCTCTGGAAACACCATATATTTT. Translated: CSVATGSGSGNTIYF.

The genes are TRBV28 and TRBJ1-2; no clear D gene. The length of the CDR3 is 13 residues. V lost 3 bases and J 6 bases, leaving 11 bases between the germline ends. Germline loops: CDR1 MDHEN, CDR2 SYDVKM. In DNA form, the CDR3 reads TGTGCCAGCAGTTTTCGGCAGGTCGATGGCTACACCTTC. This sequence encodes CASSFRQVDGYTF.